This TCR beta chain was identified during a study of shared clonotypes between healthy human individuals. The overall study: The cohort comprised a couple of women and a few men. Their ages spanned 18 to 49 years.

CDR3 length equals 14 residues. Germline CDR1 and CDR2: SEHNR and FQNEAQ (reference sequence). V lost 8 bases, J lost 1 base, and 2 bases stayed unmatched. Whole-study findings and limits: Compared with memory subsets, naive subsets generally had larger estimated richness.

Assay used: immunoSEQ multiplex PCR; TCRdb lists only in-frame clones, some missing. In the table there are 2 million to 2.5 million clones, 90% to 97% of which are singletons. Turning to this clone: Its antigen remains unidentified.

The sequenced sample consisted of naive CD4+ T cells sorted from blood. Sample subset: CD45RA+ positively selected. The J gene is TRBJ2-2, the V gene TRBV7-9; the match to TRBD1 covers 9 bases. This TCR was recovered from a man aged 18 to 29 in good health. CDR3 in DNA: TGTGCCAGCGGACAGGGGATGAACACCGGGGAGCTGTTTTTT. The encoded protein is CASGQGMNTGELFF.